This passage covers 5 T cell receptor beta chains from one sample sequenced in a study of regulatory and conventional T cells in RAG deficiency. The repertoire was sequenced with immunoSEQ multiplex PCR; TCRdb's copy has only in-frame clones and lacks some. The sample has around 29,000 clones, nearly 95% seen once; the top ten hold under 0.2%. The sorted conventional CD4+ T cells were CD25-low and CD127-high, with genomic DNA sequenced. These data also featured in a second study, about regulatory T cells. This second report adds: Amplification used 52 TRBV primers and 13 TRBJ primers.

Sequencing was done on a sample of CD25- CD4+ T cells sorted from blood. Receptors were obtained from a human donor in good health.

This clone has only a few counts. V usage is TRBV5-4 and J usage is TRBJ1-3; D uncertain. The CDR3 extends over 13 amino acids. Germline CDR1 SGHNT, CDR2 YYREEE (reference sequence). V was pared by 3 bases and J by 0 bases, with 4 bases between. The DNA of the CDR3 is TGTGCCAGCAGCTCCCGCTCTGGAAACACCATATATTTT. It encodes CASSSRSGNTIYF. The full variable domain, its missing parts supplied by reference TRBV5-4 and TRBJ1-3, is ETGVTQSPTHLIKTRGQQVTLRCSSQSGHNTVSWYQQALGQGPQFIFQYYREEENGRGNFPPRFSGLQFPNYSSELNVNALELDDSALYLCASSSRSGNTIYFGEGSWLTVV.

This sequence joins TRBV7-9 and TRBJ1-6; 9 nucleotides agree with TRBD1. The CDR3 is 17 residues long. The ends lost 4 bases at V and 2 bases at J; junction bases unmatched: 6. Germline CDR1 is SEHNR and CDR2 is FQNEAQ (reference sequence). The CDR3 DNA reads as TGTGCCAGCAGCTCAACAGGGGGCGCTCCCTATAATTCACCCCTCCACTTT. This translates into CASSSTGGAPYNSPLHF. Together with reference TRBV7-9 and TRBJ1-6, the CDR3 gives the full variable domain: DTGVSQNPRHKITKRGQNVTFRCDPISEHNRLYWYRQTLGQGPEFLTYFQNEAQLEKSRLLSDRFSAERPKGSFSTLEIQRTEQGDSAMYLCASSSTGGAPYNSPLHFGNGTRLTVT.

In its sample, this clone was seen a few times. This CDR3 reads CAISDAGHPNTEAFF. CDR3 in DNA: TGTGCCATCAGTGACGCGGGGCACCCAAACACTGAAGCTTTCTTT. The chain combines TRBV10-3 with TRBJ1-1, with D possibly being TRBD1 (5 bases). Trimming removed 3 bases at V and 2 bases at J, with 13 bases between. CDR1 is ENHRY, CDR2 SYGVKD, per germline. The CDR3 extends over 15 amino acids.

The gene calls are TRBV6-5 and TRBJ2-1; 7 nucleotides line up with TRBD1. The germline V gene encodes CDR1 MNHEY and CDR2 SVGAGI. The CDR3 loop spans 14 amino acids. V was clipped by 7 bases and J by 4 bases; unmatched bases: 7. The CDR3 coding sequence is TGTGCCAGCACCAGACAGGGCAGATACAATGAGCAGTTCTTC. Translating gives CASTRQGRYNEQFF.

The V gene is TRBV7-2, the J gene TRBJ2-2, with a tentative D call TRBD2 (5 bases). The CDR3 sequence is 15 residues long. Trimming removed 1 base at V and 6 bases at J, with 12 bases between. Germline CDR1 is SGHTA and CDR2 is FQGNSA. The CDR3 DNA reads TGTGCCAGCAGCTTAGAGTTAGCGCCTCCCGGGGAGCTGTTTTTT. It encodes CASSLELAPPGELFF.